This T cell receptor beta chain was found in a study of shared T cell receptors in the human thymus. The CDR3 sequence is 15 residues long. J gave up 6 bases and V 3 bases, and 11 bases lay outside the gene matches. Germline loops: CDR1 SGHNT, CDR2 YYREEE (reference sequence). Clones were sequenced by immunoSEQ multiplex PCR, and TCRdb holds only the in-frame ones, with some missing. The sample lists over 650,000 clones, more than 70% seen once, with 0.0094% in the top ten. These same data were also listed under a study on human thymus T cells. That investigation notes: The donor group consisted of healthy Finnish infants who were having corrective surgery for congenital heart defects. The thymus was resected at corrective cardiac surgery. Biased V and J segment usage appeared in thymus and peripheral blood. Thymic TCR repertoires of unrelated people reportedly overlapped highly.

The rearrangement joins TRBV5-4 to TRBJ2-7; 8 bases line up with TRBD1. Sequencing input: thymocytes. The receptor was isolated from a boy under two years old with a congenital heart defect. The chain's CDR3 is CASSSSQGAQCEQYF. The CDR3, as DNA: TGTGCCAGCAGCTCGTCCCAGGGGGCGCAGTGCGAGCAGTACTTC. Drawing the rest from reference TRBV5-4 and TRBJ2-7, the complete variable domain is ETGVTQSPTHLIKTRGQQVTLRCSSQSGHNTVSWYQQALGQGPQFIFQYYREEENGRGNFPPRFSGLQFPNYSSELNVNALELDDSALYLCASSSSQGAQCEQYFGPGTRLTVT.